These 20 T cell receptor beta chains were sequenced from one sample in a study of shared clonotypes between healthy human individuals (dated by TCRdb to 2020 to 2022). Library generation was performed with the immunoSEQ multiplex PCR assay. The clones in this table, taken by TCRdb from immuneACCESS, are in-frame only. Not every clone is retained; where verified, under half of the shortfall comes from an unresolved V gene, and the cause of the rest is unknown. This sample lists roughly 770,000 clones; 96% were detected once. The top ten constitute about 0.25% of the sample. For the CD8 naive samples, CD45RO-negative cells were positively selected for CCR7, yielding a CD45RA+CCR7+ population from which TemRA cells were excluded. The sample was naive CD8+ T cells sorted from blood. Reading the label with the study, this specimen's cell subset or site is: CD45RA+CCR7+. The receptors were sampled from a man aged 30 to 39 in good health.

The chain recombines TRBV30 with TRBJ2-1; 8 nucleotides align to TRBD1. The CDR3 totals 15 residues. The V segment lost 5 bases and the J segment 5 bases; nucleotides outside the gene matches: 11. Germline CDR1 and CDR2: GTSNPN and SVGIG (reference sequence). The CDR3: CAWLEGTGPDNEQFF. As DNA, the CDR3 is TGTGCCTGGCTTGAGGGGACAGGCCCAGACAATGAGCAGTTCTTC.

The DNA for the CDR3 is TGTGCCAGCAGCGTAGGGGGTAGCGGGCTTAAGGAGCAGTACTTC. Amino acids: CASSVGGSGLKEQYF. The chain combines TRBV9 with TRBJ2-7, with TRBD2 matching 7 bases. The trim removed 0 bases at V and 7 bases at J, leaving 10 bases unmatched. This CDR3 is built from 15 residues. Germline CDR1 is SGDLS and CDR2 is YYNGEE.

The J gene is TRBJ2-7, the V gene TRBV14, with D perhaps matching TRBD1 (5 bases). V lost 1 base and J 5 bases, leaving 12 bases between the germline ends. From germline, CDR1 is SGHDN and CDR2 FVKESK. The length of the CDR3 is 14 residues. The CDR3 bases are TGTGCCAGCAGCCAAGTCCAGGGTGGTAACGAGCAGTACTTC. This sequence encodes CASSQVQGGNEQYF.

The CDR3 protein is CASSPTGFPYEQYF. CDR3 nucleotide sequence: TGTGCCAGCAGCCCAACAGGGTTTCCCTACGAGCAGTACTTC. The chain carries TRBV7-9 and TRBJ2-7; D may be TRBD1 (6 bases). The CDR3 runs to 14 residues. The germline V and J ends were trimmed by 5 bases and 2 bases, with 13 bases remaining between them. Germline CDR1 SEHNR, CDR2 FQNEAQ (reference sequence). The whole variable domain, remainder taken from reference TRBV7-9 and TRBJ2-7, is DTGVSQNPRHKITKRGQNVTFRCDPISEHNRLYWYRQTLGQGPEFLTYFQNEAQLEKSRLLSDRFSAERPKGSFSTLEIQRTEQGDSAMYLCASSPTGFPYEQYFGPGTRLTVT.

A note on this clone: Its ends do not fully match the called genes, so a read error is possible. The rearrangement joins TRBV7-7 to TRBJ2-5; tentative D call: TRBD1 (5 bases). The CDR3 is 17 residues long. From germline, CDR1 is SSHAT and CDR2 FNYEAQ (reference sequence). The CDR3 bases are TGTGCTAGCAGCTTAGGGCGGAGTAAATCCTCAGGGGAGACCCAGTACTTC. It encodes CASSLGRSKSSGETQYF. The full variable domain, with the rest looked up from reference TRBV7-7 and TRBJ2-5, is GAGVSQSPRYKVTKRGQDVTLRCDPISSHATLYWYQQALGQGPEFLTYFNYEAQPDKSGLPSDRFSAERPEGSISTLTIQRTEQRDSAMYRCASSLGRSKSSGETQYFGPGTRLLVL.

Here the CDR3 reads CASSPGGINTFGEAFF. The CDR3 DNA follows: TGTGCCAGCAGCCCTGGCGGGATTAACACCTTCGGGGAAGCTTTCTTT. The chain has TRBV7-9 and TRBJ1-1; D call uncertain. With 5 bases removed from V and 8 bases from J, the gap between germline ends came to 24 bases. CDR1 is SEHNR, CDR2 FQNEAQ, per germline (reference sequence). The CDR3 covers 16 residues. The full variable domain, rest sourced from reference TRBV7-9 and TRBJ1-1, is DTGVSQNPRHKITKRGQNVTFRCDPISEHNRLYWYRQTLGQGPEFLTYFQNEAQLEKSRLLSDRFSAERPKGSFSTLEIQRTEQGDSAMYLCASSPGGINTFGEAFFGQGTRLTVV.

This sequence joins TRBV7-8 and TRBJ2-7; D remains unclear. In germline, CDR1 is SGHVS, CDR2 FQNEAQ. Trimming took 5 bases from V and 1 from J, leaving 12 bases between them. This CDR3 is built from 14 residues. For the CDR3, the DNA is TGTGCCAGCAGCCAGGCGATTGGATCCTACGAGCAGTACTTC. Protein product: CASSQAIGSYEQYF.

The chain carries TRBV7-2 and TRBJ1-2, with D possibly TRBD1 on 5 matching bases. The CDR3 totals 14 residues. V was trimmed by 7 bases and J by 4 bases, leaving 16 bases between them. Germline V lookup: CDR1 SGHTA, CDR2 FQGNSA. In DNA, the CDR3 is TGTGCCAGCAACCCTGTAGGGACCCTCTATGGCTACACCTTC. It translates to CASNPVGTLYGYTF.

This sequence joins TRBV9 and TRBJ2-3, with D perhaps matching TRBD1 (6 bases). Germline V gene data show CDR1 as SGDLS and CDR2 as YYNGEE. The CDR3 runs 15 residues. V was trimmed by 4 bases and J by 4 bases, leaving 16 bases between them. The CDR3 sequence is CASSPQGMAADTQYF. CDR3 nucleotides: TGTGCCAGCAGCCCACAGGGTATGGCGGCAGATACGCAGTATTTT. Full variable domain (rest looked up from reference TRBV9 and TRBJ2-3): DSGVTQTPKHLITATGQRVTLRCSPRSGDLSVYWYQQSLDQGLQFLIQYYNGEERAKGNILERFSAQQFPDLHSELNLSSLELGDSALYFCASSPQGMAADTQYFGPGTRLTVL.

The V gene is TRBV11-2, the J gene TRBJ2-7; weak D call: TRBD1 (7 bases). V lost 2 bases and J 3 bases, leaving 17 bases between the germline ends. The CDR3 covers 16 residues. Germline CDR1 reads SGHAT; CDR2 reads FQNNGV. CDR3 sequence (DNA): TGTGCCAGCAGCTTATTGGGCGGGACAGCTAGCTACGAGCAGTACTTC. This encodes CASSLLGGTASYEQYF.

This chain joins TRBV19 and TRBJ2-1; 9 bases line up with TRBD1. With 1 base clipped from V and 4 bases from J, the junction kept 5 bases outside the gene matches. Germline assignment: CDR1 LNHDA and CDR2 SQIVND (reference sequence). The CDR3 extends over 16 amino acids. CDR3 amino acids: CASSIVAGQGYNEQFF. CDR3 nucleotide sequence: TGTGCCAGTAGTATAGTTGCCGGACAGGGGTACAATGAGCAGTTCTTC.

The chain is built from TRBV28 and TRBJ2-7, with a weak D call TRBD2 (5 bases). The CDR3 length is 14 residues. V shed 2 bases and J shed 4 bases, with 12 bases lying between them. Germline V gene data show CDR1 as MDHEN and CDR2 as SYDVKM. CDR3 sequence (DNA): TGTGCCAGCAGTTTAGAAGGGAGTGGGTACGAGCAGTACTTC. Its translation: CASSLEGSGYEQYF.

V usage is TRBV27 and J usage is TRBJ2-3; D is uncertain. Germline V lookup: CDR1 MNHEY, CDR2 SMNVEV (reference sequence). The V end lost 5 bases, the J end lost 0 bases, and 18 bases lay between the germline ends. The CDR3 extends over 17 amino acids. The CDR3 DNA follows: TGTGCCAGCAGTCCTTATTCCGTAGGGCTAAGCACAGATACGCAGTATTTT. This gives the protein CASSPYSVGLSTDTQYF.

V usage is TRBV29-1 and J usage is TRBJ2-3; D is ambiguous. CDR3 size: 14 residues. Trimming left V 4 bases short and J 3 bases short, with 14 bases between. Germline V gene sequence: CDR1 SQVTM, CDR2 ANQGSEA. Here the CDR3 reads CSVVGLVKTDTQYF. Written as DNA, the CDR3 is TGCAGCGTTGTTGGGCTGGTTAAAACAGATACGCAGTATTTT.

This chain connects TRBV18 to TRBJ2-7; 8 bases align to TRBD1. Germline V gene sequence: CDR1 KGHSH, CDR2 LQKENI. The CDR3 covers 13 residues. V shed 3 bases, J shed 3 bases, and the junction held 1 base outside the gene matches. CDR3 nucleotide sequence: TGTGCCAGCTCACCGGACAGGGACTACGAGCAGTACTTC. Protein sequence: CASSPDRDYEQYF.

V is TRBV28 and J is TRBJ2-7; 13 nucleotides line up with TRBD2. Germline CDR1 and CDR2: MDHEN and SYDVKM. V shed 3 bases and J 1 base; nucleotides not matched to a gene: 3. The CDR3 spans 16 residues. The CDR3 DNA reads TGTGCCAGCAGTTTTGGACTAGCGGGAGTTTCCTACGAGCAGTACTTC. Protein: CASSFGLAGVSYEQYF.

This clone has just one count. The V and J genes are TRBV7-7 and TRBJ2-5; 7 nucleotides agree with TRBD2. Unmatched junction bases numbered 7, after V lost 5 bases and J lost 1 base. This CDR3 region has 15 residues. Germline V gene lookup returns CDR1 SSHAT and CDR2 FNYEAQ (reference sequence). CDR3: CASSPSGAAQETQYF. The DNA for the CDR3 is TGTGCCAGCAGCCCAAGCGGGGCAGCCCAAGAGACCCAGTACTTC.

This chain joins TRBV7-9 and TRBJ2-1; D may match TRBD1 or TRBD2 (5 bases each). V was clipped by 2 bases and J by 10 bases, with 15 bases between them. Germline V gene lookup returns CDR1 SEHNR and CDR2 FQNEAQ (reference sequence). This CDR3 has 14 residues. The chain's CDR3 is CASSLRERGPEQFF. The DNA for the CDR3 is TGTGCCAGCAGCTTACGTGAACGGGGACCGGAGCAGTTCTTC.

V gene TRBV7-9 combines with J gene TRBJ2-1; D not certain. This CDR3 has 15 residues. The germline V and J ends were trimmed by 5 bases and 10 bases, with 21 bases remaining between them. Germline V gene lookup returns CDR1 SEHNR and CDR2 FQNEAQ (reference sequence). CDR3 DNA sequence: TGTGCCAGCAGCCAAAGCCTAGTGTCCGCGGACGAGCAGTTCTTC. Residues: CASSQSLVSADEQFF.

The gene calls are TRBV28 and TRBJ1-2; the match to TRBD1 covers 7 bases. Germline values: CDR1 MDHEN, CDR2 SYDVKM. J gave up 4 bases and V 11 bases, and 7 bases lay outside the gene matches. This CDR3 contains 12 residues. The CDR3 DNA follows: TGTGCCCACTCGACAGGGAGCTATGGCTACACCTTC. Its protein product is CAHSTGSYGYTF.